This paragraph covers one T cell receptor beta chain sequence. CDR3 size: 13 residues. The V gene lost 8 bases and the J gene lost 3 bases, with 11 bases spanning the gap. Germline assignment: CDR1 LNHDA and CDR2 SQIVND (reference sequence). This sample stems from a study of blood T cell repertoires in COVID-19. Clones were sequenced by immunoSEQ multiplex PCR, and TCRdb holds only the in-frame ones, with some missing. The data show a few hundred thousand clones, with about nine tenths seen just once and about 1.6% held by the top ten. The specimen sequenced was PBMCs or T cells enriched from blood (not recorded which). This clonotype was sampled from a man aged 35-49 years who had recovered from COVID-19. The chain joins TRBV19 to TRBJ1-5; possible D gene TRBD1, 5 bases. The CDR3 DNA is TGTGCCAGTGGGTCAGGACACAATCAGCCCCAGCATTTT. Translating it yields CASGSGHNQPQHF.